This T cell receptor beta chain was identified in a study of cytomegalovirus exposure and HLA in healthy donors (dated by TCRdb to 2016 to 2017). Regarding the complete study: In an earlier analysis of some 610 of the donors, about 260 Gb of sequence data and approximately 120 million unique TCR beta sequences from approximately 180 million T cells were reported. Approximately 330 gigabases of sequencing data and around 80 million unique TCR sequences made up an early release that covered 640 HLA-typed donors. Of the 300 to 500 genotyped donors, over 80% were placed in the genetic ancestry cluster associated with self-reported Caucasian donors. The aim of the study was to test whether cataloging public T cell receptors could identify signatures of past pathogen exposure. The study used immunosequencing to profile the T cell repertoires of hundreds of subjects and linked those repertoires to cytomegalovirus serostatus. Besides the first cohort of 550 to 750 subjects, a separate validation cohort made up of 120 different subjects was used. High-throughput TCR immunosequencing, statistical association of individual TCRs with disease status, and machine learning were combined to predict cytomegalovirus infection status. In a later analysis, previously published TCR beta repertoires from 500 to 750 donors were re-analyzed and high-resolution HLA genotyping was added so that TCR occurrence patterns could be studied. In the later analysis, no new phenotypic data were used to find candidate immune exposures; instead, reliance was placed on TCR beta sequences and their occurrence across donors. In an earlier analysis of roughly 540 of the donors, high-throughput TCR beta sequencing was used to judge whether each TCR beta V gene segment behaved as functional or pseudogenic. Donor age, sex, ethnicity and CMV serostatus were compiled alongside the repertoire data. A later genetic analysis used genome-wide SNP genotypes for about three fifths of the 666 donors, treating that subset as a discovery cohort. Every discovery cohort repertoire had been produced on one sequencing platform. Class I and class II HLA loci were covered by the typing at four-digit resolution. Typing coverage differed by locus: A, B, C, DRB1 and DQB1 were typed in roughly 620-640 donors, DQA1 in 500 to 550, DPA1 in roughly 590, and DPB1 in just under 490. Because of strong linkage in the cohort, roughly five DR-DQ haplotypes were treated as single units for association and clustering. On average, around 240,000 unique TCR beta nucleotide sequences were sequenced per donor among about 400 genotyped donors of the cohort, with roughly 18% of those sequences being non-productive. What the work shows at the level of the full study, not this receptor alone: In the study, 150 to 200 TCR beta chains were listed as associated with cytomegalovirus. A few of the identified cytomegalovirus-associated TCR beta chains were confirmed in vitro to be specific for cytomegalovirus antigens. The cohort was sequenced for TCR beta chains only, and without alpha or paired-chain data the features that could be detected were limited. A later analysis found that TCR association rates varied across HLA loci, with DRB1 alleles showing the most associated TCRs and HLA-C alleles the fewest. According to a later genetic analysis, donors in an Asian-associated ancestry cluster had fewer N-insertions in productive TCRs than the roughly 670-donor mean. In a later genetic analysis, a missense DCLRE1C variant was associated with V-gene and J-gene trimming of TCR beta chains, and the association was replicated in an independent cohort. The earlier analysis of 450 to 700 of the donors excluded some 15 rarely observed V segments, including chromosome 9 orphons, because counts were too low. Sequencing depth was assumed to be roughly uniform across donors in the presence/absence analyses, though that assumption may not hold. In a later analysis, HLA-associated TCR beta chains were found to be more clonally expanded and to have lower generation probabilities than equally common non-associated chains. Across donors, most TCR sequences were observed very rarely, whereas some public TCRs were present in many individuals. Because the 87-base-pair reads could not distinguish some IMGT-functional V segments, including TRBV6-2 and TRBV6-3, those segments were excluded. The classifier was reported to diagnose cytomegalovirus status with high specificity and sensitivity in both the original cohort and the validation cohort. An earlier analysis of around 540 of the donors showed that most TCR beta V segments appeared in productive rearrangements either about 87% or about 30% of the time, which broadly matched IMGT annotations. The authors suggested that the approach could potentially be generalized to other disease states and immunological phenotypes. The only immune exposure information available for the cohort was CMV serostatus. A later analysis associated about 18,000 TCR beta sequences with specific HLA alleles at a false discovery rate of 0.05. A further reported finding was that TCR beta sequences accurately predicted the HLA-A and HLA-B alleles for most subjects in the first cohort. According to a later analysis, parvovirus B19, influenza, CMV and Epstein-Barr virus appeared linked to several top co-occurrence clusters. A cluster of highly shared sequence variants was judged likely to be a technical artifact of the sequencing pipeline. When HLA alleles, especially DR and DQ, strongly co-occurred, attributing TCR associations to individual alleles was difficult. Because HLA typing was missing for some donors at each locus, association tests included only the typed subset. Linkage disequilibrium might explain the correlated functional status among segregating V segments, but an unknown experimental factor could not be ruled out. According to a later analysis, most CMV-associated TCR beta chains appeared to be HLA-restricted, and the HLA associations seemed to be driven largely by CMV exposure.

The CDR3 contains 12 residues, cysteine and phenylalanine counted. Solely the CDR3 DNA is kept, with 36 bases framed from the first base. CDR1 and CDR2 are drawn from the germline V gene (reference sequence): GTSNPN, SVGIG. The cohort comprised under 700 healthy bone marrow donors. At the time of sampling, all cohort members were nominally healthy, though unrecorded immune exposures were likely present. The donor was CMV seropositive and was included in the group of 250 to 350 seropositive cohort members. A peripheral blood sample was collected from each donor, and TCR beta sequencing was performed on peripheral blood mononuclear cells. Genomic DNA extraction from the blood cell samples was performed with the Qiagen DNeasy Blood Extraction Kit. Comments on this clone: Its antigen target is currently unknown. Base qualities are not recorded, but no much larger clone differs from it by a single base.

Receptors were amplified or captured by the immunoSEQ multiplex PCR assay. A mixture of 60 forward primers for TCR Vbeta segments and 13 reverse primers for TCR Jbeta segments was used in the multiplex PCR. Amplification of the CDR3 region of rearranged TCR beta genes was performed with a multiplex PCR assay on genomic DNA. Amplified TCR beta libraries were sequenced as 87-base-pair reads on the Illumina HiSeq System. The authors processed their data as follows. In a later analysis, 77 million or so unique TCR beta chains were counted across the roughly 700 repertoires, and around 11 million of these chains were shared by at least two donors. Raw reads were error-corrected and collapsed into unique sequences by a nearest-neighbor algorithm in which closely related sequences were merged to remove PCR and sequencing errors. V, D and J gene segments were assigned by aligning CDR3 sequences to IMGT reference sequences. For a sequence to be retained, a match of at least six nucleotides to both a V gene segment and a J gene segment was required. Rearrangements were classified as productive when the CDR3 lacked stop codons and remained in frame with V and J, and all other rearrangements were classified as non-productive. CDR3 was defined according to IMGT convention as the region running from the second conserved V-encoded cysteine to the conserved J-encoded phenylalanine. Sequences without an unambiguous match to a single V gene segment were excluded from the earlier analysis of almost 600 of the donors. An earlier analysis of under 750 of the donors called V segments functional above 56.7% productive rearrangements and segregating when the between-donor standard deviation exceeded 5%. A statistical classification framework was developed to diagnose cytomegalovirus status using the catalog of TCR beta chain sequences. In a later analysis, V and J genes were assigned by comparing TCR nucleotide sequences against IMGT/GENE-DB human TR gene sequences. Using the TCRdist pipeline, a later analysis assigned CDR3 sequences along with most-parsimonious VDJ recombination scenarios. In a later analysis, each TCR beta chain was defined by its CDR3 amino acid sequence together with its V-gene family, and reads without a unique V-gene family were excluded. To address suspected cross-contamination and a sequencing artifact, a later analysis removed 450 to 700 highly shared, low-generation-probability nucleotide sequences. A later analysis calculated a clonal expansion index for each public chain from normalized within-repertoire ranks of inferred template counts. In a later analysis, generation probabilities were computed using a VDJ recombination model fitted to out-of-frame rearrangements, and the results were checked against IGoR. In a later analysis, TCR-TCR, TCR-HLA and TCR-CMV co-occurrence was scored with hypergeometric tests, and a repertoire-size bias correction was applied to TCR pairs. To estimate false discovery rates, a later analysis permuted the HLA or CMV assignments 20 times. In a later analysis, co-occurring TCRs were grouped using DBSCAN, with TCRdist sequence similarity added in when clustering inside HLA-allele-positive subsets. Repertoires with fewer than 30,000 or more than 120,000 public chains, plus five repertoires with anomalous nucleotide sharing, were excluded from co-occurrence clustering. Here the immuneACCESS table is served through TCRdb, limited to in-frame sequences with V and J called. Missing clones are a known gap in these copies; in checked studies unresolved V genes cover under half, and the rest lacks a known reason. V and J calls and clone size are copied from that table; D and trimming were computed from the DNA. The table for this sample lists some 150,000 clones; less than 65% of them were counted only once. The ten most abundant clones make up approximately 2.9% of the sample.

Sequenced material: PBMCs. This sequence uses TRBV30 and TRBJ2-5; a tentative D call is TRBD1 (5 bases match). The J call is doubtful: the DNA matches TRBJ2-7 better. The source of this sequence is a young woman in good health and CMV-seropositive. For the CDR3, the sequence is CAWSQGFYEQYF. The DNA sequence reads TGTGCCTGGAGTCAGGGTTTCTACGAGCAGTACTTC.